This entry concerns a single T cell receptor beta chain. Its antigen is not known. Trimming at V came to 3 bases and at J to 4 bases, leaving 12 bases not matched to a gene. This CDR3 spans 16 amino acids. Per germline, CDR1 GTSNPN and CDR2 SVGIG (reference sequence). The source of the sample is a study of T cells in Graves' hyperthyroidism and ophthalmopathy. Study details: Prior to any treatment, at the point of initial diagnosis, peripheral blood was collected.

Patients with uncontrolled infections, other autoimmune diseases, pregnancy or lactation were excluded. The TCR beta CDR3 regions underwent amplification using RNA transcripts as the source. HTBI primers were used for first-round RT-PCR of the TCR CDR3. In TCRdb, the multiplex PCR reads were re-called with MiXCR into one record per CDR3 protein. The sample holds approximately 530,000 distinct CDR3 sequences, 20% seen once. Overall study findings and caveats: Before onset, by a median of around six months, the model predicted ophthalmopathy. In blood, most of the thyroid clonotypes expanded above 0.001 were also present.

Source material: blood. V gene TRBV30 combines with J gene TRBJ2-3; 8 bases are shared with TRBD2. The TCR sequence derives from a man in his forties with Graves' ophthalmopathy. CDR3 protein: CAWRRTSGRIADTQYF. The CDR3 nucleotides read TGTGCCTGGAGGCGTACGAGCGGGAGAATCGCAGATACGCAGTATTTT.